A single TCR beta chain is shown here with its context. The antigen it recognizes is unknown. Nothing much larger sits one base from this clone, and base qualities are not available. The germline V gene provides CDR1 SGHRS and CDR2 YFSETQ. Here V drops 3 bases and J drops 5 bases, and the junction holds 6 bases not matched to any gene. The cysteine opens and the phenylalanine closes a CDR3 of 15 amino acids. Only CDR3 DNA remains: 45 bases, in frame from the first base. Whole blood was collected in K2EDTA tubes by collaborating institutions according to the institutions' own protocols. For TCRbeta analysis, collaborator samples were shipped as frozen whole blood, as isolated PBMCs, or as DNA extracted from either sample type. This record comes from a study of blood T cell repertoires in COVID-19 (dated by TCRdb to the early 2020s). Broadly, across the study: The collaborator samples originated in the United States, Italy and Spain and spanned the acute and convalescent phases of COVID-19. Deeply sampled blood TCRbeta repertoires from subjects exposed to, actively infected with, or recovered from COVID-19 were included in the dataset. The samples were drawn from two sources: the first 160 participants of the ongoing ImmuneRACE study, and fewer than 1,500 subjects contributed by 6 global collaborators. The sample metadata nearly always contained a de-identified subject ID, COVID-19 status, age in years and sex. The prospective study material was composed of cDNA or gDNA derived from T cells, B-cell-depleted T cells, or PBMCs. A freely available public database, intended as a resource for researchers studying the immune response to SARS-CoV-2, is where the repertoires were released. Where available, HLA class I and class II types were taken from metadata supplied by the sample provider and were not determined by assay-based typing. Broad study findings and their caveats: The quantity of clinical and demographic metadata differed by source and by participant and was supplied without curation.

TCRbeta CDR3 regions were amplified from genomic DNA using the immunoSEQ Assay, a bias-controlled multiplex PCR. The original pipeline was this. Nucleated cell counts per sample were estimated from amplification of reference gene primers within the assay. Sequence reads were collapsed and filtered to measure the absolute abundance of every unique TCRbeta CDR3 rearrangement. For each sample, productive Simpson clonality was calculated as the square root of Simpson's diversity index over productive rearrangements. Imported from immuneACCESS, the table was reduced by TCRdb to in-frame sequences with V and J called. These copies leave out some clones; in studies compared against another copy, an unresolved V gene accounts for under half, and the cause of the remainder is not known. V and J calls and clone size are as listed in that table; D and trimming were resolved from the DNA. The sample data list tens of thousands of clones, and about nine tenths of these were observed just once. Clones ranked in the top ten supply about 15% of the sample.

This TCR came from a man aged 60-69 years with active or convalescent COVID-19. Material: peripheral blood. The V gene is TRBV5-1 and the J gene is TRBJ1-1; the central 11 bases match TRBD1. The bases read TGCGCCAGCAGCTCGGACAGGGGGCTGGGGACTGAAGCTTTCTTT. Its amino acids are CASSSDRGLGTEAFF.